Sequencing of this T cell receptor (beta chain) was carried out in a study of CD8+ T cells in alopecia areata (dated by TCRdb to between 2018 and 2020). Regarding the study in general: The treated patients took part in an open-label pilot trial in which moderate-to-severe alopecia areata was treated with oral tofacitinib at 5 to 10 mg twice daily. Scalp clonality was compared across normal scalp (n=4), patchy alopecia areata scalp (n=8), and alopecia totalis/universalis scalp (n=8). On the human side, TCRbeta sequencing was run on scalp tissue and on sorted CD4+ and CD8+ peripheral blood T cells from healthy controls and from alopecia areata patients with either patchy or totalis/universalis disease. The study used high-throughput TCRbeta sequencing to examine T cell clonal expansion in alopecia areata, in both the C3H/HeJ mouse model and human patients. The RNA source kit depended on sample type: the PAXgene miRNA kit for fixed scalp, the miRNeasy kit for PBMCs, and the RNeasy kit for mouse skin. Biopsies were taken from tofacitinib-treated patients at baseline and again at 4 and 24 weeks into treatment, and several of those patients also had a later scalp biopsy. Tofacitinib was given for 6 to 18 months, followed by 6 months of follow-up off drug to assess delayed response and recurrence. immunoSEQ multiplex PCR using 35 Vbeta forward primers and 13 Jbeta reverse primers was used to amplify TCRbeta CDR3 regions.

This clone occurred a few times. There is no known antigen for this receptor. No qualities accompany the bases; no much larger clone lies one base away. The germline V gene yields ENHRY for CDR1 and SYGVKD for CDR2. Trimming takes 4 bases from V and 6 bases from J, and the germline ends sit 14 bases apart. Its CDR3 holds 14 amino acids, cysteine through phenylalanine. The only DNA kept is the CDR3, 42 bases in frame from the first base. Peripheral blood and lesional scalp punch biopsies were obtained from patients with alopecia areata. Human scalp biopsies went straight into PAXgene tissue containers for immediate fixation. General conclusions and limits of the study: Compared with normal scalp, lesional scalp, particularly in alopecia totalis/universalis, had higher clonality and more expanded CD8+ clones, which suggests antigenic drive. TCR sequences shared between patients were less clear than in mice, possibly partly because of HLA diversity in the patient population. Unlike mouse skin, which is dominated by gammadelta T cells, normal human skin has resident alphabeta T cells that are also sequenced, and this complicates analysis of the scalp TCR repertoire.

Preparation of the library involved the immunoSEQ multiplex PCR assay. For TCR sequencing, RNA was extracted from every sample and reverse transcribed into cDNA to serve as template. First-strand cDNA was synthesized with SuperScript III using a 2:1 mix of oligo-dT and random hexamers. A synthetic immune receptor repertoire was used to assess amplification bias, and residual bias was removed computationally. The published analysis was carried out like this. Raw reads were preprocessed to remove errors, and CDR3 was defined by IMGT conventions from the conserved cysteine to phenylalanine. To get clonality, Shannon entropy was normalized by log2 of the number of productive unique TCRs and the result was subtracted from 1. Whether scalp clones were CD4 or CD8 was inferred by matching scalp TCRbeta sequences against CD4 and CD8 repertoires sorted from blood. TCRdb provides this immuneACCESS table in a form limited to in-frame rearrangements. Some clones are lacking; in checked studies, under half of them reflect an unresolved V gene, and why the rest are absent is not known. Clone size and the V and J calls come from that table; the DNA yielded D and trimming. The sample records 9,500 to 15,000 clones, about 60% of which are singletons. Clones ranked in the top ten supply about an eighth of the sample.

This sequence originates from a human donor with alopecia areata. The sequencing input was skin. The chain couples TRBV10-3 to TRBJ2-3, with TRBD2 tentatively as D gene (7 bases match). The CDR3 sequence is CAISGGGAEDTQYF. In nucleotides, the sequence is TGTGCCATCAGTGGAGGGGGGGCAGAGGATACGCAGTATTTT.